The following is a T cell receptor beta chain sequence with its context. These data come from a study of graft-versus-host responses after intestinal transplantation. Graft tissue processing released intraepithelial and lamina propria lymphocytes. Assay used: immunoSEQ multiplex PCR; TCRdb lists only in-frame clones, some missing. The sample includes just under 8,000 clones, around 79% seen only once; the top ten take roughly 13%. The sequence was obtained from a human patient who received an intestinal transplant, so some T cells may come from the graft donor. The sample was ileum tissue, taken around 230 days after intestinal transplant.

The CDR3 DNA reads as TGTGCCAGCAGCCCCTCCAGATACTACGAGCAGTACTTC. It codes for CASSPSRYYEQYF. The chain employs TRBV25-1 and TRBJ2-7; D unresolved. Germline V gene sequence: CDR1 MGHDK, CDR2 SYGVNS. The V gene lost 6 bases and the J gene lost 3 bases, with 12 bases spanning the gap. CDR3 size: 13 residues.